This TCR beta chain came from a study of cytomegalovirus exposure and HLA in healthy donors. Points from the study as a whole: In a later analysis, specific HLA alleles were associated with 16,000 or so TCR beta sequences at a 0.05 false discovery rate. Several of the most significant clusters appeared linked to common viral pathogens, based on a later analysis.

PCR used 60 Vbeta primers and 13 Jbeta primers. TCRdb keeps only in-frame clones here, not all; method: immunoSEQ multiplex PCR. Here the sample spans roughly 180,000 clones, roughly 80% being singletons. Germline CDR1 SGHAT, CDR2 FQNNGV. This CDR3 region has 15 residues. Trimming took off 2 bases at V and 0 bases at J, with 11 bases between the two ends. Points on this clone: Its antigen remains unidentified.

Material for sequencing was PBMCs. This clonotype was sampled from a female donor in good health and CMV-seronegative. This chain links TRBV11-2 with TRBJ2-7; D may be TRBD1 (6 bases). The chain's CDR3 is CASSLTGSDSYEQYF. The CDR3 bases are TGTGCCAGCAGCTTAACAGGGTCCGACTCCTACGAGCAGTACTTC.